The 29 T cell receptor beta chains in this list originate from one sample, sequenced in a study of human T cells and chemical hapten exposure (dated by TCRdb to the early 2020s). In the paper's terms, the time point label means: patch test 1, 2 weeks after DPC sensitization. The treatment or condition label for this specimen denotes: therapeutic diphenylcyclopropenone sensitization with weekly scalp DPC. Total RNA was extracted from unfractionated whole blood that had been collected in Tempus Blood RNA tubes. The library was obtained by RACE. Sequenced using a NextSeq 500. TCRdb cleaned the public reads at Q25 with fastp, built clones with MiXCR and kept in-frame beta chains. Every entry covers one CDR3 protein and lists the most common genes and DNA from its rows. This sample gives some 38,000 distinct CDR3 sequences in total; roughly 6.4% of them show up just once. Roughly 9.5% of the sample comes from the top ten.

The sequencing used whole blood, collected in connection with sensitization to the hapten diphenylcyclopropenone (DPC). These receptor sequences come from a woman in her twenties or thirties with alopecia areata. Some clones in this sample may be carry-over from other donors' samples.

In its sample, this clonotype was seen a few times. The chain joins TRBV12-3 or TRBV12-4 to TRBJ2-1; perhaps D is TRBD1 or TRBD2 (5 bases each). This CDR3 contains 15 residues. The V and J ends lost 6 bases and 7 bases respectively, with 19 bases between them. DNA of the CDR3: TGTGCCAGCAGCCGCACCGGGACGGTTAATAATGAGCAGTTCTTC. Translating it yields CASSRTGTVNNEQFF.

This clonotype has a handful of counts. This chain links TRBV9 with TRBJ2-3, with a weak D call TRBD2 (5 bases). Between the trimmed V and J ends, which lost 0 bases and 4 bases, there was a span of 15 bases. The germline gives CDR1 SGDLS, CDR2 YYNGEE. The CDR3 has 16 amino acids. The CDR3 sequence is CASSVAGLARSDTQYF. CDR3 nucleotides: TGTGCCAGCAGCGTAGCTGGACTTGCTAGATCAGATACGCAGTATTTT.

This clonotype has a count of ten or more. The chain combines TRBV4-1 with TRBJ1-4; TRBD1 might be the D (6 bases). The CDR3 loop spans 15 amino acids. Per the germline V gene, CDR1 is MGHRA and CDR2 is YSYEKL. V shed 1 base and J shed 8 bases, with 14 bases lying between them. The CDR3 region is CASSQARGGEEKLFF. CDR3 nucleotide sequence: TGCGCCAGCAGCCAAGCAAGGGGGGGGGAGGAAAAACTGTTTTTT.

This clonotype was observed a handful of times. The rearrangement joins TRBV28 to TRBJ1-1, with 7 bases fitting TRBD1. Trimming took 7 bases from V and 1 from J; bases not matched to a gene: 6. This CDR3 contains 14 residues. Germline CDR1 MDHEN, CDR2 SYDVKM. The CDR3 reads CASKTGTENTEAFF. The CDR3 region has the DNA TGTGCCAGCAAAACCGGGACAGAGAACACTGAAGCTTTCTTT.

This clonotype was recorded at least ten times. This chain connects TRBV4-3 to TRBJ2-1; a possible D gene is TRBD1 (6 bases). The germline gives CDR1 LGHNA, CDR2 YSLEER. This CDR3 has 16 residues. The V end was cut by 1 base, the J end by 4 bases, with 14 bases between. CDR3 sequence: CASSQAIQGQYNEQFF. Here the CDR3 DNA reads TGCGCCAGCAGCCAAGCAATTCAGGGACAATACAATGAGCAGTTCTTC.

This clonotype was detected a few times. The V gene is TRBV27, the J gene TRBJ2-2, with 7 bases lining up with TRBD1. CDR1 and CDR2 (germline): MNHEY, SMNVEV (reference sequence). V was clipped by 5 bases and J by 4 bases; unmatched bases: 10. The CDR3 sequence is 16 residues long. For the CDR3, the DNA is TGTGCCAGCAGTCAGATGGGACAGTGGTTCACCGGGGAGCTGTTTTTT. Translation gives CASSQMGQWFTGELFF.

This clonotype was found many times. The chain recombines TRBV4-3 with TRBJ2-7; D gene uncertain. This CDR3 has 14 amino acids. V lost 0 bases, J lost 7 bases, and 13 bases lay in between. Germline V gives CDR1 LGHNA, CDR2 YSLEER. The CDR3 here is CASSQDLTRREQYF. Written as DNA, the CDR3 is TGCGCCAGCAGCCAAGACCTCACCCGGCGGGAGCAGTACTTC.

This clonotype was detected ten times or more. CDR3 DNA sequence: TGCAGTGCTAGAGGGATGAATTACAATGAGCAGTTCTTC. The encoded protein is CSARGMNYNEQFF. This sequence joins TRBV20-1 and TRBJ2-1; no firm D call. The CDR3 runs 13 residues. Germline assignment: CDR1 DFQATT and CDR2 SNEGSKA (reference sequence). Trimming left V 1 base short and J 4 bases short, with 8 bases between.

This clonotype was counted many times. At one of its ends the junction is not consistent with the germline gene, which may arise from a read error. This chain connects TRBV7-7 to TRBJ2-7; D possibly corresponds to TRBD2 (6 bases). The CDR3 length is 15 residues. Germline-derived CDR1 and CDR2 are SSHAT and FNYEAQ (reference sequence). CDR3 nucleotides: TGTGCTAGCAGCCCCGGAGTGGGGGGATCCTACGAGCAGTACTTC. This codes for CASSPGVGGSYEQYF.

Ten or more counts support this clonotype. V usage is TRBV20-1 and J usage is TRBJ2-4; D unclear. The germline gives CDR1 DFQATT, CDR2 SNEGSKA (reference sequence). Deletions cut 1 base from V and 1 base from J, with 5 bases between. The length of the CDR3 is 13 residues. The CDR3 reads CSARALAKNIQYF. CDR3 DNA sequence: TGCAGTGCTAGAGCGTTGGCCAAAAACATTCAGTACTTC.

This clonotype was picked up many times. This chain links TRBV7-3 with TRBJ1-6; the D gene is possibly TRBD1 (6 bases). The CDR3 spans 18 residues. The V end was cut by 3 bases, the J end by 14 bases, with 29 bases between. Germline CDR1 SGHTA, CDR2 FQGTGA. CDR3 sequence: CASSFINCRTAVRWALHF. The CDR3 DNA sequence: TGTGCCAGCAGCTTCATTAACTGCCGGACAGCTGTTAGGTGGGCCCTCCACTTT.

This clonotype was seen at least ten times. The gene calls are TRBV20-1 and TRBJ1-2; perhaps TRBD1 as D (5 bases). V shed 5 bases and J shed 4 bases, with 11 bases lying between them. CDR3 length: 12 amino acids. Per germline, CDR1 DFQATT and CDR2 SNEGSKA (reference sequence). The CDR3 region has the DNA TGCAGTGCTCCGACAGCGTTCTATGGCTACACCTTC. This gives the protein CSAPTAFYGYTF.

The chain links TRBV30 to TRBJ1-1, with 12 positions matching TRBD1. In germline, CDR1 is GTSNPN, CDR2 SVGIG (reference sequence). V was clipped by 5 bases and J by 6 bases; unmatched bases: 4. This CDR3 is built from 13 residues. The CDR3 reads CAWGGQGASEAFF. The CDR3 coding sequence is TGTGCCTGGGGGGGACAGGGGGCCTCTGAAGCTTTCTTT.

This clonotype turned up a few times. The CDR3 DNA sequence: TGCGCCAGCAGCTCGAACCCGGGGGGACAAGAGACCCAGTACTTC. Translating gives CASSSNPGGQETQYF. J is TRBJ2-5 and V is TRBV4-1, with 7 bases identical to TRBD2. V lost 5 bases, J lost 2 bases, and 8 bases stayed unmatched. Germline lookup yields CDR1 MGHRA and CDR2 YSYEKL. This CDR3 has 15 amino acids.

This clonotype has at least ten counts. The chain carries TRBV12-5 and TRBJ2-1, with 12 bases matching TRBD2. The CDR3 sequence is 17 residues long. Germline V lookup: CDR1 LGHNT, CDR2 FRNRAP. Trimming cost V 6 bases and J 3 bases; bases outside gene matches: 9. CDR3 coding DNA: TGTGCTAGTGGCCAGACTAGCGGGGGCCTTAACTACAATGAGCAGTTCTTC. Residues: CASGQTSGGLNYNEQFF.

This clonotype was seen more than once but under ten times. J is TRBJ1-1 and V is TRBV18; D perhaps matches TRBD1 (6 bases). CDR3 length equals 15 residues. V gave up 3 bases and J gave up 1 base, with 12 bases separating them. The germline V gene has CDR1 KGHSH and CDR2 LQKENI. The CDR3 loop reads CASSPKSRGNTEAFF. The CDR3 nucleotides read TGTGCCAGCTCACCTAAGAGCAGGGGGAACACTGAAGCTTTCTTT.

The chain has TRBV7-9 and TRBJ2-7, with D possibly TRBD1 on 6 matching bases. Trimming left V 5 bases short and J 5 bases short, with 19 bases between. Germline loops: CDR1 SEHNR, CDR2 FQNEAQ (reference sequence). This CDR3 region has 15 residues. CDR3: CASSLRTDRGNEQYF. CDR3 nucleotide sequence: TGTGCCAGCAGCCTCAGGACAGATAGGGGGAACGAGCAGTACTTC.

This sequence joins TRBV20-1 and TRBJ2-3; TRBD2 matches at 13 bases. Germline-derived CDR1 and CDR2 are DFQATT and SNEGSKA (reference sequence). The CDR3 length is 16 residues. Unmatched junction bases numbered 9, after V lost 6 bases and J lost 3 bases. The CDR3 spells CSADDRLAGGTDTQYF. The CDR3 region has the DNA TGCAGTGCCGATGACCGACTAGCGGGGGGAACAGATACGCAGTATTTT.

This clonotype has just a few counts. This CDR3 reads CASSQDYTGGNAGYTF. In DNA, the CDR3 is TGTGCCAGCAGCCAGGACTACACAGGGGGCAACGCTGGCTACACCTTC. V and J are TRBV5-5 and TRBJ1-2, with TRBD1 identical over 9 bases. The junction had 14 bases not matched to a gene; V was cut back by 4 bases and J by 7 bases. CDR3 size: 16 residues. Germline assignment: CDR1 SGHKS and CDR2 YYEKEE (reference sequence).

Details on this clonotype: It may be a read error: a sequence one base away is much more abundant. The conserved phenylalanine or tryptophan normally closing the CDR3 is absent here, so this likely arose from a read error. This rearrangement joins TRBV7-9 to TRBJ2-3, with TRBD2 matching 7 bases. The trim removed 4 bases at V and 7 bases at J, leaving 5 bases unmatched. The germline V gene has CDR1 SEHNR and CDR2 FQNEAQ (reference sequence). This CDR3 comprises 13 residues. The CDR3 DNA sequence: TGTGCCAGCAGCTATGGGACTACAAATACGCAGTATTAT. Translating it yields CASSYGTTNTQYY.

In its sample, this clonotype was seen many times. V usage is TRBV20-1 and J usage is TRBJ1-5, with a possible D match to TRBD1 (6 bases). Germline V lookup: CDR1 DFQATT, CDR2 SNEGSKA (reference sequence). CDR3 length equals 14 residues. Trimming stripped 3 bases from V and 2 bases from J, with 11 bases between. CDR3 nucleotide sequence: TGCAGTGCTAGTCTAGGGGGAGGCAATCAGCCCCAGCATTTT. This gives the protein CSASLGGGNQPQHF.

This clonotype was picked up a small number of times. This rearrangement joins TRBV3-1 to TRBJ2-7; 9 bases align to TRBD1. The CDR3 has 15 residues. Germline V CDR1 and CDR2: LGHDT, YNNKEL (reference sequence). Unmatched junction bases numbered 6, after V lost 2 bases and J lost 4 bases. The CDR3 nucleotides read TGTGCCAGCAGCCAATCGGGACAGGGAGTATACGAGCAGTACTTC. Translating it yields CASSQSGQGVYEQYF.

This chain joins TRBV12-3 or TRBV12-4 and TRBJ2-1; TRBD2 matches at 8 bases. The CDR3 is 14 amino acids. Trimming cost V 8 bases and J 7 bases; bases outside gene matches: 10. This CDR3 is CASGSSGGDNEQFF. The DNA of the CDR3 is TGTGCCAGCGGGTCCTCCGGGGGGGATAATGAGCAGTTCTTC.

The chain is built from TRBV3-1 and TRBJ2-2; maybe TRBD1 (5 bases). The germline CDR1 and CDR2 sequences are LGHDT and YNNKEL (reference sequence). There are 15 residues in the CDR3. Trimming removed 4 bases at V and 3 bases at J, with 12 bases between. CDR3 sequence (DNA): TGTGCCAGCAGCCGATACACAGGACACACCGGGGAGCTGTTTTTT. Protein sequence: CASSRYTGHTGELFF.

This clonotype was found a few times. This chain uses TRBV12-3 or TRBV12-4 with TRBJ1-3; D remains unclear. This CDR3 comprises 13 residues. V lost 0 bases, J lost 4 bases, and 4 bases lay in between. For the CDR3, the DNA is TGTGCCAGCAGTTTAGCGGGCGGAAACACCATATATTTT. This encodes CASSLAGGNTIYF.

There are a few counts of this clonotype. V gene TRBV20-1 combines with J gene TRBJ2-3, with TRBD2 identical over 7 bases. This CDR3 is 15 amino acids long. Germline values: CDR1 DFQATT, CDR2 SNEGSKA (reference sequence). Trimming at V came to 3 bases and at J to 1 base, leaving 7 bases not matched to a gene. CDR3 nucleotides: TGCAGTGCTAGGGCGCCTGCGGGGGGCACAGATACGCAGTATTTT. Its protein product is CSARAPAGGTDTQYF.

This clonotype is labeled as medium-sized. The chain employs TRBV7-9 and TRBJ2-4; a weak D match, TRBD1 (6 bases). Trimming cost V 5 bases and J 3 bases, with 20 bases left between them. The germline gives CDR1 SEHNR, CDR2 FQNEAQ (reference sequence). This CDR3 has 17 residues. The CDR3 sequence is CASSQSLTGRGKNIQYF. In DNA form, the CDR3 reads TGTGCCAGCAGCCAATCCCTGACAGGACGGGGCAAAAACATTCAGTACTTC.

This clonotype has more than one count but fewer than ten. The rearrangement links TRBV6-2 or TRBV6-3 to TRBJ2-1; perhaps TRBD1 as D (6 bases). Germline V gene sequence: CDR1 MNHEY, CDR2 SVGEGT. The CDR3 sequence is 15 residues long. Trimming took 6 bases from V and 1 from J, leaving 13 bases between them. The CDR3 sequence is CASSGQSRSYNEQFF. The CDR3 DNA reads TGTGCCAGCAGCGGACAGAGCAGGTCCTACAATGAGCAGTTCTTC.

This chain links TRBV12-3 or TRBV12-4 with TRBJ1-1; the D is unclear. V gave up 9 bases and J gave up 3 bases, with 11 bases separating them. The CDR3 consists of 12 residues. CDR3 in DNA: TGTGCCAGTTCCCAAGGGCACACTGAAGCTTTCTTT. Protein sequence: CASSQGHTEAFF.